The 13 T cell receptor beta chains given below trace back to one sample, sequenced in a study of identical twins. TCRdb independently ran MiXCR on the 5' RACE reads; one entry per CDR3 protein. The repertoire holds about 520,000 distinct CDR3 sequences, with about 20% as singletons. The data were also submitted as part of a second study, on T cells expressing NK-cell markers.

Input material: CD4+ T cells sorted from blood. All receptors come from a woman younger than 35 in good health.

The chain uses TRBV20-1 and TRBJ1-6, with D hard to call. Germline loops: CDR1 DFQATT, CDR2 SNEGSKA (reference sequence). CDR3 length: 16 residues. The V end lost 2 bases, the J end lost 8 bases, and 19 bases lay between the germline ends. The CDR3 nucleotides read TGCAGTGCTAGACGTTGGGCCATTGGAGAGGATTCACCCCTCCACTTT. The encoded protein is CSARRWAIGEDSPLHF.

The chain has TRBV20-1 and TRBJ1-1, with TRBD1 matching 7 bases. V trimming: 3 bases; J trimming: 9 bases; junction bases outside the gene matches: 7. The CDR3 is 12 residues long. Looked up from germline, CDR1 is DFQATT and CDR2 is SNEGSKA (reference sequence). The CDR3 protein is CSARVGGGKAFF. CDR3 nucleotides: TGCAGTGCTAGGGTAGGGGGCGGGAAAGCTTTCTTT.

CDR3 residues: CASSLRGAGQFF. As DNA, the CDR3 is TGTGCCAGCAGCTTGCGCGGGGCTGGTCAGTTCTTC. The chain combines TRBV7-9 with TRBJ2-1, with D possibly TRBD2 on 6 matching bases. The germline V gene encodes CDR1 SEHNR and CDR2 FQNEAQ (reference sequence). The CDR3 totals 12 residues. V shed 3 bases and J shed 13 bases, with 13 bases lying between them.

This CDR3 reads CATKNEQFF. The CDR3 coding sequence is TGTGCCACCAAGAATGAGCAGTTCTTC. This chain links TRBV24-1 with TRBJ2-1; D not resolved. CDR3 length: 9 residues. V lost 8 bases and J lost 7, with 2 bases in between. The germline V gene encodes CDR1 KGHDR and CDR2 SFDVKD.

This clonotype was counted at least ten times. The chain combines TRBV3-1 with TRBJ2-5, with D possibly matching TRBD2 (6 bases). V was cut by 7 bases and J by 3 bases, with 15 bases left in between. The CDR3 covers 14 residues. From germline, CDR1 is LGHDT and CDR2 YNNKEL (reference sequence). The CDR3 protein is CASTRRASEETQYF. The CDR3 DNA reads as TGTGCCAGCACTAGACGGGCTAGCGAAGAGACCCAGTACTTC.

Many counts were recorded for this clonotype. This chain connects TRBV7-9 to TRBJ1-5; weak D call: TRBD1 (5 bases). Looked up from germline, CDR1 is SEHNR and CDR2 is FQNEAQ (reference sequence). The CDR3 spans 14 residues. V was clipped by 4 bases and J by 4 bases, with 11 bases between them. As DNA, the CDR3 is TGTGCCAGCAGCTCGGGGGTATCAAATCAGCCCCAGCATTTT. Protein sequence: CASSSGVSNQPQHF.

The V and J genes are TRBV3-1 and TRBJ1-4; possibly TRBD1 for D (6 bases). Germline values: CDR1 LGHDT, CDR2 YNNKEL (reference sequence). V lost 3 bases and J 12 bases, leaving 11 bases between the germline ends. The CDR3 covers 12 residues. The CDR3 loop reads CASSQTGRELFF. In nucleotides, the CDR3 is TGTGCCAGCAGCCAGACAGGCCGGGAACTGTTTTTT.

The V and J genes are TRBV18 and TRBJ2-7; TRBD2 aligns across 14 bases. This CDR3 region has 14 residues. The V gene's germline CDR1 is KGHSH and CDR2 LQKENI. V lost 3 bases and J lost 9; bases outside the gene matches: 4. The CDR3 bases are TGTGCCAGCTCACCCGGGACTAGCGGGAGCGGGCAGTACTTC. Its translation is CASSPGTSGSGQYF.

This clonotype was detected only a few times. This rearrangement joins TRBV7-3 to TRBJ1-1; possible D gene TRBD1, 5 bases. The CDR3 has 15 residues. In germline, CDR1 is SGHTA, CDR2 FQGTGA. Trimming removed 2 bases at V and 0 bases at J, with 10 bases between. CDR3 bases: TGTGCCAGCAGCTTATCGGGGACGGTGAACACTGAAGCTTTCTTT. Amino acids: CASSLSGTVNTEAFF.

This clonotype was detected a few times. V is TRBV29-1 and J is TRBJ2-3; D possibly matches TRBD1 or TRBD2 (5 bases each). Looked up from germline, CDR1 is SQVTM and CDR2 is ANQGSEA. The V end lost 6 bases, the J end lost 3 bases, and 13 bases lay between the germline ends. The CDR3 is made up of 13 amino acids. The CDR3: CSVKGRITDTQYF. DNA of the CDR3: TGCAGCGTGAAGGGACGGATTACAGATACGCAGTATTTT.

The chain employs TRBV20-1 and TRBJ1-4; D not certain. This CDR3 is built from 14 residues. Per the germline V gene, CDR1 is DFQATT and CDR2 is SNEGSKA (reference sequence). The V gene lost 6 bases and the J gene lost 4 bases, with 15 bases spanning the gap. CDR3 sequence (DNA): TGCAGTGCCTCCTCTACCGATAATAATGAAAAACTGTTTTTT. This codes for CSASSTDNNEKLFF.

The chain links TRBV5-1 to TRBJ2-1, with 7 bases lining up with TRBD2. Germline V CDR1 and CDR2: SGHRS, YFSETQ. V lost 2 bases to trimming and J lost 0 bases; unmatched junction nucleotides: 5. This CDR3 spans 16 amino acids. The CDR3, as DNA: TGCGCCAGCAGCTTACGGGGGGTCCCCTCCTACAATGAGCAGTTCTTC. It encodes CASSLRGVPSYNEQFF.

This clonotype has only a few counts. This sequence joins TRBV7-2 and TRBJ1-1; TRBD1 matches at 9 bases. This CDR3 has 16 amino acids. Germline loops: CDR1 SGHTA, CDR2 FQGNSA. V was pared by 4 bases and J by 9 bases, with 15 bases of the junction left unmatched. The chain's CDR3 is CASSSNSPGTGRKAFF. CDR3 coding DNA: TGTGCCAGCAGCTCAAATAGTCCCGGGACAGGGAGGAAAGCTTTCTTT.